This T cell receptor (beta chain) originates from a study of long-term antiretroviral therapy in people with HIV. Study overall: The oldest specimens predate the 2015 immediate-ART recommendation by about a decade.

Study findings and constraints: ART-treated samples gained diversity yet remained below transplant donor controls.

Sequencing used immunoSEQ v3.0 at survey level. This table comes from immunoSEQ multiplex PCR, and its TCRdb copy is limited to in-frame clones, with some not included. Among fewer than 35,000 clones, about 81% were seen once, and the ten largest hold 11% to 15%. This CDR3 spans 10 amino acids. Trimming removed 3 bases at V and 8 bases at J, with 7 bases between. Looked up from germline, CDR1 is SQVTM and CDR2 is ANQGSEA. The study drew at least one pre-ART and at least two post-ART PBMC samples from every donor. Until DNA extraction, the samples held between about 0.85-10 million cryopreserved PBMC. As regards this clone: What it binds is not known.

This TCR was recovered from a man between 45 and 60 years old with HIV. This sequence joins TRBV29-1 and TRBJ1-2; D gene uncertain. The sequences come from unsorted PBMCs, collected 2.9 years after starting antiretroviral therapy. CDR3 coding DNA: TGCAGCGTTGACAGTTGGGGCTACACCTTC. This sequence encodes CSVDSWGYTF.